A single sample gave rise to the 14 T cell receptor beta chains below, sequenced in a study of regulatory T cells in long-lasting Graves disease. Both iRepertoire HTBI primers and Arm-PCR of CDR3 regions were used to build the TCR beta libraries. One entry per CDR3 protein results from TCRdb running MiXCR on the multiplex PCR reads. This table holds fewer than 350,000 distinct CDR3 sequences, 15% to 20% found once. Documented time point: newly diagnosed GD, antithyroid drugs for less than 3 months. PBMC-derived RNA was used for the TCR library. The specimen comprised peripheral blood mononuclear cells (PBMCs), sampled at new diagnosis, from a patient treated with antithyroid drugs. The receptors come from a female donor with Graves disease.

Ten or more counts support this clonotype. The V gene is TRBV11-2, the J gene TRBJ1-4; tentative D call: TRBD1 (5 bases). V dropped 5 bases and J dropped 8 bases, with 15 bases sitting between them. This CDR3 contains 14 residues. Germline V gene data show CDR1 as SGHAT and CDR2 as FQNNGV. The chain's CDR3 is CASSPRRAGEKLFF. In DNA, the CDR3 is TGTGCCAGCAGCCCCCGAAGGGCAGGGGAAAAACTGTTTTTT.

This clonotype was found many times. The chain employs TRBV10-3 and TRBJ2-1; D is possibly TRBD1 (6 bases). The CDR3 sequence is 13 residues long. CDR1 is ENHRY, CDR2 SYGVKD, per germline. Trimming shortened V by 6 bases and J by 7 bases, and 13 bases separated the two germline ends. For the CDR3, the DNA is TGTGCCATCAGCGAGACAGGAGGTAATGAGCAGTTCTTC. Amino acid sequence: CAISETGGNEQFF.

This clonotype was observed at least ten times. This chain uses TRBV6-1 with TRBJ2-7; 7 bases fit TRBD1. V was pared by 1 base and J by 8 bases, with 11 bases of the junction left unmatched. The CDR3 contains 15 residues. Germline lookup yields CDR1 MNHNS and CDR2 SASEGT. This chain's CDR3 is CASSEGTGSGIKQYF. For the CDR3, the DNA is TGTGCCAGCAGTGAAGGGACAGGCTCCGGGATCAAGCAGTACTTC.

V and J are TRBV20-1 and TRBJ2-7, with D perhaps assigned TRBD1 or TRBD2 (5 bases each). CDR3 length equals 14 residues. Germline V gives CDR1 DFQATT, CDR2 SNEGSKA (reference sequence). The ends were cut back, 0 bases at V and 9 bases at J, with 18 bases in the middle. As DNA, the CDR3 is TGCAGTGCTAGAGATCTCAGGGACGGGCTCGGGCAGTACTTC. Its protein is CSARDLRDGLGQYF.

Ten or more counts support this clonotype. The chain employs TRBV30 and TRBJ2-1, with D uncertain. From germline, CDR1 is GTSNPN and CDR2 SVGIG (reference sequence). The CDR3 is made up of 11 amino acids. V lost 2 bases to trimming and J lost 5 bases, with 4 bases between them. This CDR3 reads CAWSMDNEQFF. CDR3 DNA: TGTGCCTGGAGTATGGACAATGAGCAGTTCTTC. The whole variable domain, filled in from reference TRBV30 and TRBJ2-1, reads SQTIHQWPATLVQPVGSPLSLECTVEGTSNPNLYWYRQAAGRGLQLLFYSVGIGQISSEVPQNLSASRPQDRQFILSSKKLLLSDSGFYLCAWSMDNEQFFGPGTRLTVL.

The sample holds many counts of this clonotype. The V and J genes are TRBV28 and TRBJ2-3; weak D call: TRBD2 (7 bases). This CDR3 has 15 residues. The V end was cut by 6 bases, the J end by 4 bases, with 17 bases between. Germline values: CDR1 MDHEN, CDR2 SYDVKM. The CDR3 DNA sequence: TGTGCCAGCAGACCTGGGGGGGGGGCCTCAGATACGCAGTATTTT. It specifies CASRPGGGASDTQYF.

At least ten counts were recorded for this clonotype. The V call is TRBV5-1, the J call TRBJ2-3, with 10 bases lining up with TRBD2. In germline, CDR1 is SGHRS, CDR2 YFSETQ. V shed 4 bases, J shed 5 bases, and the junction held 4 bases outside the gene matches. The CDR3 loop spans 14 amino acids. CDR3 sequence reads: CASSEGLAVDTQYF. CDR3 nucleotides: TGCGCCAGCAGCGAAGGACTAGCGGTAGATACGCAGTATTTT.

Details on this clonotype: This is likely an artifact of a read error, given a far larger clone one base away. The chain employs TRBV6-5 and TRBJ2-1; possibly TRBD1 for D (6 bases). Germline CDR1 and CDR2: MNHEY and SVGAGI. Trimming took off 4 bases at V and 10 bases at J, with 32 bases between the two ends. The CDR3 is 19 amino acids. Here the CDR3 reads CASSSMYEAYSGRGHEQFF. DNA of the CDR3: TGTGCCAGCAGTTCCATGTATGAGGCGTACTCGGGCAGGGGCCACGAGCAGTTCTTC.

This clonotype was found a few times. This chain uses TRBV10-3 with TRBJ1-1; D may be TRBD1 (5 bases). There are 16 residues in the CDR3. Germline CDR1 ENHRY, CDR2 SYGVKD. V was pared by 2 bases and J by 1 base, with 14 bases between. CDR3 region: CAISEHITGENTEAFF. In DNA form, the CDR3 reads TGTGCCATCAGTGAGCATATAACAGGTGAGAACACTGAAGCTTTCTTT.

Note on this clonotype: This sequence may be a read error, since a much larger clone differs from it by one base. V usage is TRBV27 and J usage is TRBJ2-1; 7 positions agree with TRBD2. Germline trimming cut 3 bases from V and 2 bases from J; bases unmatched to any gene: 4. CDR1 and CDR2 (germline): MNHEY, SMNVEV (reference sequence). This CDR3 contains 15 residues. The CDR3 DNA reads TGTGCCAGCAGTTTCGGGACTAACGCCTACAATGAGCAGTTCTTC. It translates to CASSFGTNAYNEQFF.

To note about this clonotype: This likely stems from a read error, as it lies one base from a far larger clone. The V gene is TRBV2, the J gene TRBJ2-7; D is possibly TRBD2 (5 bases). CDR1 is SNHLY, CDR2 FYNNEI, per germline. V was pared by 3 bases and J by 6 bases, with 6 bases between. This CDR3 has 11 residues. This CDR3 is CASSERAEQYF. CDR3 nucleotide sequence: TGTGCCAGCAGTGAGAGGGCCGAGCAGTACTTC.

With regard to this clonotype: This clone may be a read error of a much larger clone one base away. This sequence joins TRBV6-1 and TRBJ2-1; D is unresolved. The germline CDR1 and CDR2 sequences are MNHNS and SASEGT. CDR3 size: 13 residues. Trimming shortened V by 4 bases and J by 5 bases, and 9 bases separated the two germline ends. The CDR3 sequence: CASSVANHNEQFF. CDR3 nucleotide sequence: TGTGCCAGCAGTGTCGCTAACCACAATGAGCAGTTCTTC.

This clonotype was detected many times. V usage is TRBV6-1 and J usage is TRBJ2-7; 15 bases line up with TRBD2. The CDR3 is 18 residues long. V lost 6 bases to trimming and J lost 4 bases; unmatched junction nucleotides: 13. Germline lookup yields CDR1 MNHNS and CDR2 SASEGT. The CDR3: CASRPGLAGGYVPYEQYF. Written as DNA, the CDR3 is TGTGCCAGCAGACCGGGACTAGCGGGAGGCTATGTCCCTTACGAGCAGTACTTC.

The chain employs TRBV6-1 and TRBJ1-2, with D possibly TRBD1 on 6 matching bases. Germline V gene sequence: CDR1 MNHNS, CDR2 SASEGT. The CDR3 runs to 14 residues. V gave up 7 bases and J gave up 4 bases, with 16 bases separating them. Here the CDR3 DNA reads TGTGCCAGCACCAGGACAGCTTCTTTCTATGGCTACACCTTC. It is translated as CASTRTASFYGYTF.